The T cell receptor (beta chain) described here comes from a study of PD-1 blockade in classical Hodgkin lymphoma. Points from the study as a whole: Exclusion applied to patients who initiated nivolumab less than 1 year following ASCT. When set against healthy donors, newly diagnosed patients were reported to show lower baseline TCR diversity.

Assay: immunoSEQ multiplex PCR; the TCRdb copy retains only in-frame clones and omits some. The profile covers more than 30,000 clones, with about 80% appearing a single time and approximately 15% taken by the ten largest. Regarding this clone: Its matching antigen is unknown.

The CDR3 spans 16 residues. The V segment lost 2 bases and the J segment 4 bases; nucleotides outside the gene matches: 11. CDR1 SGHTA and CDR2 FQGNSA come from the germline V gene. Brentuximab vedotin exposure varied among the patients, all of whom had relapsed after autologous stem cell transplantation. Complete response, partial response or progressive disease were the best responses. The rearrangement uses TRBV7-2 and TRBJ2-7; TRBD2 aligns across 7 bases. This sequence was found in a human donor with classical Hodgkin lymphoma. The source was peripheral blood mononuclear cells (PBMCs), collected before the second cycle of nivolumab. In DNA, the CDR3 is TGTGCCAGCAGCTTATACGGTCGGGGGGTGGGATACGAGCAGTACTTC. Its translation: CASSLYGRGVGYEQYF.